This T cell receptor beta chain was retrieved from a study of metastatic and nonmetastatic thyroid tumors. Study context: Both malignant and benign thyroid patients supplied peripheral blood and tumor or nodule tissue samples, across which the repertoires of these patients were then compared.

About this clone: Its antigen is unknown.

All patients were treatment-naive before thyroid surgery. General study results and limits: Reported TCR beta diversity, measured in blood and tumor, was significantly higher for malignant thyroid tumors than for benign nodules.

V was shortened by 5 bases and J by 8 bases, with 15 bases between the two germline ends. The CDR3 has 13 residues. Per the germline V gene, CDR1 is MDHEN and CDR2 is SYDVKM. Original handling: The distant-metastasis classifier for papillary thyroid cancer was built from CDR3 differences across clinicopathological groups. TCRdb re-called the PCR reads with MiXCR. The V and J calls were determined by TCRdb, not by the authors. The sample holds about 30,000 clones; roughly 4% are singletons and the top ten take under 25%. The TCR was taken from a female donor with papillary thyroid cancer or a benign thyroid nodule (not recorded which). Some clones in this sample may be carry-over from other donors' samples. Sequences were obtained from blood. The genes are TRBV28 and TRBJ1-2; no definite D call. The CDR3 DNA reads TGTGCCAGCAGTCAGCTGGAGGGTTGGGGCTACACCTTC. It translates to CASSQLEGWGYTF.